These 25 T cell receptor beta chains were sequenced from one sample in a study of blood T cell repertoires in COVID-19. Measured with immunoSEQ multiplex PCR; TCRdb has only the in-frame clones, and not every one. The data hold about 99,000 clones, with around 86% observed a single time. Sequencing was performed on peripheral blood. The origin of the receptors is a man aged 45-60 years with acute or convalescent COVID-19.

The chain uses TRBV21-1 and TRBJ2-1; TRBD2 is taken as the D call from the table, unchecked against the DNA. TRBV21-1 is assigned pseudogene status. CDR3 length equals 17 residues. The CDR3 DNA sequence: TGTGCCAGCAGCAAAGCCGTGGGACTCCCAGGGAGGGATGAGCAGTTCTTC. This gives the protein CASSKAVGLPGRDEQFF.

The chain recombines TRBV2 with TRBJ2-5; TRBD1 matches at 8 bases. In germline, CDR1 is SNHLY, CDR2 FYNNEI. The CDR3 extends over 14 amino acids. V was clipped by 5 bases and J by 4 bases; unmatched bases: 6. The CDR3 region has the DNA TGTGCCAGCAGTCGGACAGGGTGGCGAGAGACCCAGTACTTC. Protein: CASSRTGWRETQYF.

As concerns this clone: At one end the junction does not follow the germline gene, possibly because of a read error. The rearrangement links TRBV6-4 to TRBJ1-1, with a weak D call TRBD1 (5 bases). This CDR3 is built from 9 residues. CDR1 and CDR2 (germline): MRHNA, SNTAGT. CDR3 sequence reads: CPRGNEAFF. As DNA, the CDR3 is TGCCCACGGGGGAATGAAGCTTTCTTT.

The V call is TRBV24-1, the J call TRBJ2-3, with D tentatively TRBD2 (5 bases). The CDR3 length is 14 residues. Germline values: CDR1 KGHDR, CDR2 SFDVKD. The V gene lost 3 bases and the J gene lost 4 bases, with 10 bases spanning the gap. CDR3 coding DNA: TGTGCCACCAGTGATGCTCGGGGAGCAGATACGCAGTATTTT. This translates into CATSDARGADTQYF.

The genes are TRBV27 and TRBJ2-1, with no clear D. Per germline, CDR1 MNHEY and CDR2 SMNVEV (reference sequence). The V end lost 8 bases, the J end lost 6 bases, and 11 bases lay between the germline ends. The CDR3 loop spans 12 amino acids. The CDR3 region has the DNA TGTGCCAGCTCTACTTACTTCAATGAGCAGTTCTTC. It encodes CASSTYFNEQFF.

This chain links TRBV4-1 with TRBJ1-1; D is unresolved. V lost 0 bases and J 3 bases, leaving 14 bases between the germline ends. There are 16 residues in the CDR3. Germline CDR1 is MGHRA and CDR2 is YSYEKL. The CDR3 reads CASSQEKGTGDTEAFF. CDR3 nucleotides: TGCGCCAGCAGCCAAGAAAAAGGAACCGGGGACACTGAAGCTTTCTTT.

This clone was observed once. The chain couples TRBV5-1 to TRBJ1-5; D is ambiguous. V was trimmed by 4 bases and J by 7 bases, leaving 12 bases between them. This CDR3 spans 13 amino acids. Germline V gene data show CDR1 as SGHRS and CDR2 as YFSETQ. Here the CDR3 reads CASSPQTGQPQHF. The DNA for the CDR3 is TGCGCCAGCAGCCCACAAACGGGGCAGCCCCAGCATTTT.

This chain joins TRBV28 and TRBJ1-5; the D gene is possibly TRBD1 (5 bases). This CDR3 region has 13 residues. Looked up from germline, CDR1 is MDHEN and CDR2 is SYDVKM. Trimming removed 6 bases at V and 7 bases at J, with 13 bases between. The CDR3 region is CASREQGSQPQHF. The CDR3, as DNA: TGTGCCAGCAGGGAGCAGGGATCCCAGCCCCAGCATTTT.

The genes are TRBV4-2 and TRBJ1-4; D remains ambiguous. The V and J ends lost 0 bases and 5 bases respectively, with 10 bases between them. CDR3 size: 15 residues. Germline V CDR1 and CDR2: LGHNA, YNFKEQ. CDR3 region: CASSQESRSNEKLFF. The CDR3 coding sequence is TGTGCCAGCAGCCAAGAGTCACGGTCGAATGAAAAACTGTTTTTT.

This chain connects TRBV3-1 (or the pseudogene TRBV3-2) to TRBJ2-1, with unresolved D. The V gene lost 2 bases and the J gene lost 0 bases, with 8 bases spanning the gap. The CDR3 has 15 amino acids. The germline gives CDR1 LGHDT, CDR2 YNNKEL (reference sequence). This chain's CDR3 is CASSQPQFSYNEQFF. CDR3 coding DNA: TGTGCCAGCAGCCAACCACAGTTCTCCTACAATGAGCAGTTCTTC.

This chain joins TRBV10-2 and TRBJ2-7, with 7 bases fitting TRBD1. CDR3 length: 13 amino acids. The germline gives CDR1 WSHSY, CDR2 SAAADI. V was pared by 7 bases and J by 4 bases, with 7 bases of the junction left unmatched. DNA for the CDR3: TGCGCCAGCACCGGACAGGCGGCATACGAGCAGTACTTC. This encodes CASTGQAAYEQYF.

The chain employs TRBV15 and TRBJ2-5; 9 bases agree with TRBD1. Germline V gene data show CDR1 as LNHNV and CDR2 as YYDKDF (reference sequence). With V trimmed by 3 bases and J by 4 bases, 3 bases remained unmatched. The CDR3 consists of 14 residues. The CDR3 is CATSSGQGRETQYF. Here the CDR3 DNA reads TGTGCCACCAGCAGTGGACAGGGGAGAGAGACCCAGTACTTC. Filled out from reference TRBV15 and TRBJ2-5, the complete variable domain reads DAMVIQNPRYQVTQFGKPVTLSCSQTLNHNVMYWYQQKSSQAPKLLFHYYDKDFNNEADTPDNFQSRRPNTSFCFLDIRSPGLGDTAMYLCATSSGQGRETQYFGPGTRLLVL.

The chain has TRBV6-5 and TRBJ2-1; 8 bases are shared with TRBD1. The junction had 9 bases not matched to a gene; V was cut back by 10 bases and J by 7 bases. The CDR3 loop spans 13 amino acids. CDR1 and CDR2 (germline): MNHEY, SVGAGI. The CDR3 sequence is CATKQGERNEQFF. The CDR3 DNA follows: TGTGCCACCAAACAGGGGGAGAGGAATGAGCAGTTCTTC.

The chain links TRBV19 to TRBJ1-5; a possible D gene is TRBD1 (5 bases). Trimming pared 4 bases from V and 9 bases from J, leaving 19 bases between. The CDR3 loop spans 15 amino acids. The germline gives CDR1 LNHDA, CDR2 SQIVND (reference sequence). CDR3 loop: CASSRTGLQGPPQHF. Written as DNA, the CDR3 is TGTGCCAGTAGTAGAACGGGACTGCAGGGTCCGCCCCAGCATTTT.

The J gene is TRBJ1-2, the V gene TRBV28, with TRBD1 as a possible D gene (6 bases). V was cut by 3 bases and J by 2 bases, with 10 bases left in between. CDR1 is MDHEN, CDR2 SYDVKM, per germline. CDR3 size: 14 residues. CDR3: CASSFGQGNYGYTF. Here the CDR3 DNA reads TGTGCCAGCAGTTTCGGGCAGGGGAACTATGGCTACACCTTC.

This chain connects TRBV4-1 to TRBJ2-3; TRBD2 aligns across 8 bases. The CDR3 sequence is 16 residues long. Germline V gene sequence: CDR1 MGHRA, CDR2 YSYEKL. Trimming at V came to 0 bases and at J to 2 bases, leaving 4 bases not matched to a gene. CDR3 bases: TGCGCCAGCAGCCAAGAAGGAGCGGGAGCCACAGATACGCAGTATTTT. As protein: CASSQEGAGATDTQYF.

V and J are TRBV5-6 and TRBJ1-6; 11 positions match TRBD1. The germline CDR1 and CDR2 sequences are SGHDT and YYEEEE. This CDR3 region has 15 residues. J lost 9 bases, V lost 2 bases, and 4 bases had no gene match. In nucleotides, the CDR3 is TGTGCCAGCAGCTTAGGACAGGGGGCAAGTTCACCCCTCCACTTT. Residues: CASSLGQGASSPLHF.

CDR3 DNA sequence: TGCGCCAGCAGGGCCGACACTTTCTATGGCTACACCTTC. This gives the protein CASRADTFYGYTF. This chain uses TRBV10-2 with TRBJ1-2, with D unresolved. The V end lost 6 bases, the J end lost 4 bases, and 12 bases lay between the germline ends. The CDR3 runs to 13 residues. CDR1 and CDR2 from the germline V gene are WSHSY and SAAADI.

The CDR3 loop reads CAMRAGGATDTQYF. CDR3 coding DNA: TGTGCCATGCGAGCGGGAGGGGCCACAGATACGCAGTATTTT. The chain has TRBV10-3 and TRBJ2-3; 10 bases map to TRBD2. The CDR3 has 14 amino acids. In germline, CDR1 is ENHRY, CDR2 SYGVKD. Trimming took 9 bases from V and 2 from J; bases not matched to a gene: 5.

As for this clone: Germline is not matched at one junction end, which may reflect a read error. The chain recombines TRBV9 with TRBJ1-6; D remains ambiguous. This CDR3 has 13 residues. Germline assignment: CDR1 SGDLS and CDR2 YYNGEE. The CDR3 region has the DNA TGTGCCAGCAGCGGGGCCGGGGAGACCCGATTACAGTTT. As protein: CASSGAGETRLQF.

The chain joins TRBV28 to TRBJ2-4; tentatively, D is TRBD2 (6 bases). V lost 3 bases to trimming and J lost 0 bases, with 12 bases between them. CDR1 MDHEN and CDR2 SYDVKM come from the germline V gene. The CDR3 covers 16 residues. CDR3 in DNA: TGTGCCAGCAGTTTCAGTGCGGGGCTAGCCAAAAACATTCAGTACTTC. Residues: CASSFSAGLAKNIQYF. Supplemented by reference TRBV28 and TRBJ2-4, the full variable domain reads DVKVTQSSRYLVKRTGEKVFLECVQDMDHENMFWYRQDPGLGLRLIYFSYDVKMKEKGDIPEGYSVSREKKERFSLILESASTNQTSMYLCASSFSAGLAKNIQYFGAGTRLSVL.

This clone appeared a few times. This chain joins TRBV9 and TRBJ2-3; D gene ambiguous. This CDR3 has 15 residues. Germline assignment: CDR1 SGDLS and CDR2 YYNGEE. The V and J ends lost 0 bases and 2 bases respectively, with 10 bases between them. CDR3 loop: CASSVGSRYTDTQYF. CDR3 sequence (DNA): TGTGCCAGCAGCGTAGGGTCTAGGTACACAGATACGCAGTATTTT.

This clone was detected a few times. The rearrangement joins TRBV6-5 to TRBJ1-3; D is undetermined. This CDR3 contains 13 residues. The germline CDR1 and CDR2 sequences are MNHEY and SVGAGI. Trimming shortened V by 7 bases and J by 0 bases, and 7 bases separated the two germline ends. CDR3 region: CASTSNSGNTIYF. CDR3 nucleotide sequence: TGTGCCAGCACCAGTAACTCTGGAAACACCATATATTTT.

The chain uses TRBV27 and TRBJ2-4; TRBD1 matches 10 bases. The germline CDR1 and CDR2 sequences are MNHEY and SMNVEV (reference sequence). Trimming took 5 bases from V and 8 from J; bases not matched to a gene: 15. The CDR3 covers 17 residues. The CDR3 nucleotides read TGTGCCAGCAGTCCACGACAGGGGGCGATATTGGGGGACATTCAGTACTTC. Translated, it gives CASSPRQGAILGDIQYF.

In this sample, this clone turned up once. The chain's CDR3 is CASSEAGQAYGTGELFF. The DNA for the CDR3 is TGTGCCAGCAGTGAAGCGGGACAGGCGTACGGCACCGGGGAGCTGTTTTTT. The chain couples TRBV2 to TRBJ2-2; 8 bases map to TRBD1. This CDR3 is 17 amino acids long. V shed 0 bases, J shed 4 bases, and the junction held 7 bases outside the gene matches. The germline gives CDR1 SNHLY, CDR2 FYNNEI.